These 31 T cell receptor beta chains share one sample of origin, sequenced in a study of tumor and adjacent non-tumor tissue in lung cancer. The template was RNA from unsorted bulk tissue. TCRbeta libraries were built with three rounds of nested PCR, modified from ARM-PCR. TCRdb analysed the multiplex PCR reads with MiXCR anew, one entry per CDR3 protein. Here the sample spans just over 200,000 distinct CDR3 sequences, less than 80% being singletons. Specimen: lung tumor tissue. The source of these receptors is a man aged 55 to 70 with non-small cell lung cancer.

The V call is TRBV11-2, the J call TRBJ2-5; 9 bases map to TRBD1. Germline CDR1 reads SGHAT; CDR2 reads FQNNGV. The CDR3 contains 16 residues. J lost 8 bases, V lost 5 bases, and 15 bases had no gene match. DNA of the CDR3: TGTGCCAGCAGCCCTCCCGGGGGACAGGGCCTAGATACCCAGTACTTC. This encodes CASSPPGGQGLDTQYF. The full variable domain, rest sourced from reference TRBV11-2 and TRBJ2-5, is EAGVAQSPRYKIIEKRQSVAFWCNPISGHATLYWYQQILGQGPKLLIQFQNNGVVDDSQLPKDRFSAERLKGVDSTLKIQPAKLEDSAVYLCASSPPGGQGLDTQYFGPGTRLLVL.

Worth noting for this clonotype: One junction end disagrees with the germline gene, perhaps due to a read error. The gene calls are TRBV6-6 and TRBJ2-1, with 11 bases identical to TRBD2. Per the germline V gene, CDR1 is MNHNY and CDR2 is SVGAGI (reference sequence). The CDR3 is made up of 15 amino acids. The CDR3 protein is CASSQLAGVHNEKFF. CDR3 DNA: TGTGCTAGCAGTCAACTAGCGGGAGTACACAATGAGAAGTTCTTC.

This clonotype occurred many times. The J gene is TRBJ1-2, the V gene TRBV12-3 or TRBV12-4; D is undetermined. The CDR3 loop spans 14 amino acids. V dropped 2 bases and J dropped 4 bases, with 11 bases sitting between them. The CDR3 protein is CASSLRRAGYGYTF. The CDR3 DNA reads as TGTGCCAGCAGTTTAAGGAGGGCCGGCTATGGCTACACCTTC.

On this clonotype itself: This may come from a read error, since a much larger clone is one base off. The CDR3 spells CAGSLRGTGGGSPLHF. The CDR3 coding sequence is TGTGCCGGCAGCCTTAGAGGTACAGGGGGCGGTTCACCCCTCCACTTT. The chain links TRBV14 to TRBJ1-6; 9 nucleotides agree with TRBD1. The CDR3 sequence is 16 residues long. CDR1 and CDR2 (germline): SGHDN, FVKESK.

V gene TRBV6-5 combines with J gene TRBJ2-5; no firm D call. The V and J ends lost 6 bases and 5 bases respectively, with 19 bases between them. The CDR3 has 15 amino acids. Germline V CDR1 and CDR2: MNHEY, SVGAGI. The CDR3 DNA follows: TGTGCCAGCAGATTCTCGAATCGAGGCCACGAGACCCAGTACTTC. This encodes CASRFSNRGHETQYF.

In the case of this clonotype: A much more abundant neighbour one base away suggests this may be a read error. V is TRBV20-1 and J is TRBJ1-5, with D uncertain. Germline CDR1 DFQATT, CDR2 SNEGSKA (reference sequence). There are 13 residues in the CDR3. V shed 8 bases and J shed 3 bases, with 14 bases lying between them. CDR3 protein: CSTLSDPNQPQHF. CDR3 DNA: TGCAGTACCCTTTCGGATCCCAATCAGCCCCAGCATTTT.

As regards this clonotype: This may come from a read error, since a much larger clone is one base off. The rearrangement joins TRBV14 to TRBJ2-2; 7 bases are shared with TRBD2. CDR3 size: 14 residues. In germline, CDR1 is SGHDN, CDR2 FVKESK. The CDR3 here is CASRRSGNAGELFF. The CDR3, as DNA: TGTGCCAGCAGACGGAGCGGGAACGCCGGGGAGCTGTTTTTT.

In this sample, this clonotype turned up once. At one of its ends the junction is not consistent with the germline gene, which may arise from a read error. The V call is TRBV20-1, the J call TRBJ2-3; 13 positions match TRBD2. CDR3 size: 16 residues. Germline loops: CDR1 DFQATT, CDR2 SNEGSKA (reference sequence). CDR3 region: CSAIGTSGEVTYTQYF. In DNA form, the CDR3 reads TGCAGTGCGATAGGGACTAGCGGGGAAGTCACATATACGCAGTATTTT.

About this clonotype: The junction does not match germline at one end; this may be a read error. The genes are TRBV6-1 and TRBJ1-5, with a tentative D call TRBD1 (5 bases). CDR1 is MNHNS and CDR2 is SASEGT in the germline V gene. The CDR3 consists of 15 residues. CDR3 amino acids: CASTWIGVSNQPLHF. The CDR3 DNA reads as TGTGCCAGCACCTGGATAGGGGTTAGCAATCAGCCCCTGCATTTT.

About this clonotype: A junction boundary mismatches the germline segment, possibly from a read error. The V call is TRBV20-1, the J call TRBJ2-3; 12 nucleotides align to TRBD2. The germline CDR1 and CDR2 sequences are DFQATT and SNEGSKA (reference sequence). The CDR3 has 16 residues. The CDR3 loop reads CSARGGTSGCWDMQYF. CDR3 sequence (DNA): TGCAGTGCTAGAGGAGGGACTAGCGGGTGTTGGGATATGCAGTATTTT.

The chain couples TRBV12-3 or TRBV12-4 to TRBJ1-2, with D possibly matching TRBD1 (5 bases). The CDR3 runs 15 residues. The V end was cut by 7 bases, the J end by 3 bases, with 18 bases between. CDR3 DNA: TGTGCCAGCAATTCATCCCAGGGTAACCACTATGGCTACACCTTC. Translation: CASNSSQGNHYGYTF.

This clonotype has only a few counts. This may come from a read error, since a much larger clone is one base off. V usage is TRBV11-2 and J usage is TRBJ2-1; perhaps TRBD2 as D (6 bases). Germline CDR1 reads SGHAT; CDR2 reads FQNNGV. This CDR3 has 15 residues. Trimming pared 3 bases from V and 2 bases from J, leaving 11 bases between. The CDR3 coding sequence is TGTGCCAGCAGCTTGGGGACTCAGCCCTACAATGAGCAGTTCTTC. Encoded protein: CASSLGTQPYNEQFF. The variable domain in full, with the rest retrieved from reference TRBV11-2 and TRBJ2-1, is EAGVAQSPRYKIIEKRQSVAFWCNPISGHATLYWYQQILGQGPKLLIQFQNNGVVDDSQLPKDRFSAERLKGVDSTLKIQPAKLEDSAVYLCASSLGTQPYNEQFFGPGTRLTVL.

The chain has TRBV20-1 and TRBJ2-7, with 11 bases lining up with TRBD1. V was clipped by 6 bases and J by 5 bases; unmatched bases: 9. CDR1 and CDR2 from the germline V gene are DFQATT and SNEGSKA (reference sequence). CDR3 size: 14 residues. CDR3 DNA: TGCAGTGCCCTAGACCGGACAGGGGGCCACGAGCAGTACTTC. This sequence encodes CSALDRTGGHEQYF.

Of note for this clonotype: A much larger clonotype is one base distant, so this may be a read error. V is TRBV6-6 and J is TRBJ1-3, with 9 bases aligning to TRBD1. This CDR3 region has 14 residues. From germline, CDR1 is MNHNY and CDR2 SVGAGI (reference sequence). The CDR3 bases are TGTGCCAGCAGTAGGGACAGGGCTGGAAGCACCATATATTTT. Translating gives CASSRDRAGSTIYF.

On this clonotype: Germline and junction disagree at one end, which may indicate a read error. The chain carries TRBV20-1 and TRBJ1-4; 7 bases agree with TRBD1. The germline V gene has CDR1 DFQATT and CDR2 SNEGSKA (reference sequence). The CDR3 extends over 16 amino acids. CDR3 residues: CSARDPGGSANGKLFF. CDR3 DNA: TGCAGTGCTAGAGATCCAGGGGGATCGGCTAATGGAAAACTGTTTTTT.

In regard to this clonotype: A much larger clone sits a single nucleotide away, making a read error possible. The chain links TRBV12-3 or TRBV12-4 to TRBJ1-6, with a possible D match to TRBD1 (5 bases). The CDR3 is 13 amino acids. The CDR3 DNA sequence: TGTGCCAGCAGTACGGGGGTGAATTCACACCTCCACTTT. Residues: CASSTGVNSHLHF.

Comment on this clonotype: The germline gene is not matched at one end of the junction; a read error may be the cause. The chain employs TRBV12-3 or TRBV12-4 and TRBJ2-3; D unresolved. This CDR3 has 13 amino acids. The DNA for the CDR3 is TGTGCTAGCACCCCTGTTAGCACAGCTACGCAGTATTTT. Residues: CASTPVSTATQYF.

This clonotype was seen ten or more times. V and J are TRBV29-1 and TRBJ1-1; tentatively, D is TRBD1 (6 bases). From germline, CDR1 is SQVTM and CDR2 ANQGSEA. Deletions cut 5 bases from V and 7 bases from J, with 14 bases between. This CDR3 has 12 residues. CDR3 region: CSVSSGADEAFF. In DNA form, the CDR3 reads TGCAGCGTTTCCTCAGGGGCGGATGAAGCTTTCTTT.

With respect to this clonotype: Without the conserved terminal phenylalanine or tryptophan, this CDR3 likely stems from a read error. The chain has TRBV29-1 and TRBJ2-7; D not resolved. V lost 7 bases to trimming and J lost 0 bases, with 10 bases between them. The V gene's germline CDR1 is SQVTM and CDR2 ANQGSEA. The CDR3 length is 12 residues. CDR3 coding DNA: TGCAGCGAGATCGTAGCCTCCTACGAGCAGTACCTC. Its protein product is CSEIVASYEQYL.

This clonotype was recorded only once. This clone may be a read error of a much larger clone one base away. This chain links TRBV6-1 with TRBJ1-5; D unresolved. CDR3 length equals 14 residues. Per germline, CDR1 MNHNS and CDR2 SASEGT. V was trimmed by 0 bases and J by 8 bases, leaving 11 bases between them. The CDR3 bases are TGTGCCAGCAGTGAAGCCTTCTCCGGGAAGCCCCAGCATTTT. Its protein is CASSEAFSGKPQHF.

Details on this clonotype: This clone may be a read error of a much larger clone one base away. For the CDR3, the DNA is TGCAGTGGCAGGGAACGCACCCTCACAGATACGCAGTATTTT. Amino acids: CSGRERTLTDTQYF. V usage is TRBV20-1 and J usage is TRBJ2-3; possible D gene TRBD1, 5 bases. CDR3 length: 14 residues. V was shortened by 7 bases and J by 2 bases, with 16 bases between the two germline ends. Germline V lookup: CDR1 DFQATT, CDR2 SNEGSKA (reference sequence).

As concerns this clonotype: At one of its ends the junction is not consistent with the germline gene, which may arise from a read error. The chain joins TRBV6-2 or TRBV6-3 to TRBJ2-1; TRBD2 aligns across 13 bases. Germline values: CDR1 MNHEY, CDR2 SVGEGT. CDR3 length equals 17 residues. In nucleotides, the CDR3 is TGTGCAAGCAGTTCCCGCCCCGGACTAGCGGGAGAGCCGAGGCAGTTCTTC. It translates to CASSSRPGLAGEPRQFF.

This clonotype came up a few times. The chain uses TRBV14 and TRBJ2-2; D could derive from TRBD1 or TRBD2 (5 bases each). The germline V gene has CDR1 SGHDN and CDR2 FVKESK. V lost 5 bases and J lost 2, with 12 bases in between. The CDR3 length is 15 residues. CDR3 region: CASSLRGRNTGELFF. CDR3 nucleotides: TGTGCCAGCAGCTTGAGGGGAAGAAACACCGGGGAGCTGTTTTTT.

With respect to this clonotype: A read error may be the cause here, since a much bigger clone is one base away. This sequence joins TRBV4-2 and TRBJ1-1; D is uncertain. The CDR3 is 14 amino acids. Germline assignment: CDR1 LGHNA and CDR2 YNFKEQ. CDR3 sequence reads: CGSSLETEGTEAFF. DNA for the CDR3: TGTGGCAGCAGCCTAGAAACGGAAGGAACTGAAGCTTTCTTT.

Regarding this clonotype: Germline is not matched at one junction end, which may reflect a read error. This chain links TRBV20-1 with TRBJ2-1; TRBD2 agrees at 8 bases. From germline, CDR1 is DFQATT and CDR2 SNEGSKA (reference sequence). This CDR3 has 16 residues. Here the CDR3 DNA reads TGCTGTGCTAGGGACGGCGGGGGGCGCTCCTACGATGAGCAGTTCTTC. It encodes CCARDGGGRSYDEQFF.

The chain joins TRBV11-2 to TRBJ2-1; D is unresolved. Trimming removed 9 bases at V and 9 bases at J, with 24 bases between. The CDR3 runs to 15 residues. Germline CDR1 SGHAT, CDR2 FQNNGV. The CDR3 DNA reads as TGTGCCAGTAAAATAGTTCGGGCGGATACGGGTGAGCAGTTCTTC. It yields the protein CASKIVRADTGEQFF.

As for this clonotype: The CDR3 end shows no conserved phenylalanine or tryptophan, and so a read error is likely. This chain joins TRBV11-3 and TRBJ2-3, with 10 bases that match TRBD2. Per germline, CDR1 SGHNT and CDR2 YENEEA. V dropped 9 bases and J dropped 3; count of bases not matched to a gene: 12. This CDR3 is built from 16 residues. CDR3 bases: TGTGCCAGTAGCCTTTTAGCGGGGGGCTTGACAGATACGCAGTATTCT. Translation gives CASSLLAGGLTDTQYS.

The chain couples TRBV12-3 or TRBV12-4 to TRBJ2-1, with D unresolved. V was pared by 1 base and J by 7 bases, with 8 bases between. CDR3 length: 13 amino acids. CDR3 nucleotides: TGTGCCAGCAGTTTAGGACGAGCTAATGAGCAGTTCTTC. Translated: CASSLGRANEQFF.

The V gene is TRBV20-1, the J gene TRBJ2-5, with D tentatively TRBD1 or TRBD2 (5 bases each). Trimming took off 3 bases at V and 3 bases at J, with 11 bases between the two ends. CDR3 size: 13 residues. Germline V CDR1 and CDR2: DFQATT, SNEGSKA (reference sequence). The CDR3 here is CSARGTKKETQYF. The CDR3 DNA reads TGCAGTGCTAGGGGGACCAAGAAAGAGACCCAGTACTTC.

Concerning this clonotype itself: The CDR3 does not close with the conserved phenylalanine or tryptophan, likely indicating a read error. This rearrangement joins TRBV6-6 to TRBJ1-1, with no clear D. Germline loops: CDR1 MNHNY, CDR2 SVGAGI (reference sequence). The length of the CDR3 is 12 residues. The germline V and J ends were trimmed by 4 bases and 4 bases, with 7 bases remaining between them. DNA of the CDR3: TGTGCCAGCAGTTCTTCCACCACTGAAGCTTTCATT. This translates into CASSSSTTEAFI.

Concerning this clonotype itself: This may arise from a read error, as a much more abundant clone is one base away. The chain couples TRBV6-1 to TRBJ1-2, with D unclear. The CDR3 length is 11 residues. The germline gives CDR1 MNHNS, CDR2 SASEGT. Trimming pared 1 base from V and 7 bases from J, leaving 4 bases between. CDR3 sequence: CASSEGTGYTF. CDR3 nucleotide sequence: TGTGCCAGCAGTGAAGGGACTGGCTACACCTTC.